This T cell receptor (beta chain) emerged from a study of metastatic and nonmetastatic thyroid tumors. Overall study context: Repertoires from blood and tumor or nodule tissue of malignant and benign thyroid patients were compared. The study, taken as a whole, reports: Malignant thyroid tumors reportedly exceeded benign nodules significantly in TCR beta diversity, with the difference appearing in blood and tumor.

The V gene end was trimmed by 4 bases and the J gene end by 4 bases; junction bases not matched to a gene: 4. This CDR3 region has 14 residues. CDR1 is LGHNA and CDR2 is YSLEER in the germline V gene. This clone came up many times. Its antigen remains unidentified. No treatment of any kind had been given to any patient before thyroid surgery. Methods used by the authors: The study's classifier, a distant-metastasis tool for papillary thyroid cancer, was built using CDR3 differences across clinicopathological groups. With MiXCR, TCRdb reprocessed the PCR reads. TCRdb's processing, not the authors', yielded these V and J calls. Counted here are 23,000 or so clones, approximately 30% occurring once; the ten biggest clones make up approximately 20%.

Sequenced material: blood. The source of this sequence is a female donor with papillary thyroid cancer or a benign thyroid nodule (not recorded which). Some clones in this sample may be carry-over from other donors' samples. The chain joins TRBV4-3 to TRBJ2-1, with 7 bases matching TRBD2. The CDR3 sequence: CASSRGLVYNEQFF. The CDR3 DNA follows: TGCGCCAGCAGCCGCGGACTAGTTTACAATGAGCAGTTCTTC.